These T cell receptor beta chains were read from a single sample in a study of blood T cell repertoires in COVID-19. Profiled with immunoSEQ multiplex PCR; TCRdb holds only in-frame clones, not every one. The table shows 120,000 or so clones, with 90% occurring only once. Sequencing was done on a sample of peripheral blood. These receptors were obtained from an older woman with COVID-19, enrolled during active disease. CDR3s include the opening cysteine and the closing phenylalanine or tryptophan. D genes are given only for firm matches. Only part of the rows carry a size: once, few, many, or a class if the clone is expanded.

d_gene: TRBD2
abundance: -
len: 21
v_gene: TRBV24-1
j_gene: TRBJ2-3
CDR3aa: CATSDTKSGDRLWGSTDTQYF
CDR3nt: TGTGCCACCAGTGACACAAAGAGCGGGGACCGCCTTTGGGGGAGCACAGATACGCAGTATTTT

d_gene: TRBD2
abundance: -
len: 14
v_gene: TRBV19
j_gene: TRBJ2-1
CDR3aa: CASKSGGAYNEQFF
CDR3nt: TGTGCCAGTAAAAGCGGGGGCGCGTACAATGAGCAGTTCTTC

d_gene: TRBD1
abundance: -
len: 19
v_gene: TRBV27
j_gene: TRBJ1-4
CDR3aa: CASSLWGTGGKLTNEKLFF
CDR3nt: TGTGCCAGCAGTTTATGGGGGACAGGGGGCAAGTTAACTAATGAAAAACTGTTTTTT

d_gene: -
abundance: -
len: 13
v_gene: TRBV6-1
j_gene: TRBJ1-5
CDR3aa: CASSEVTGQPQHF
CDR3nt: TGTGCCAGCAGTGAAGTAACAGGGCAGCCCCAGCATTTT

d_gene: -
abundance: -
len: 14
v_gene: TRBV5-1
j_gene: TRBJ2-5
CDR3aa: CASSRQQESETQYF
CDR3nt: TGCGCCAGCAGCCGACAACAGGAGAGCGAGACCCAGTACTTC

d_gene: -
abundance: -
len: 14
v_gene: TRBV3-1/TRBV3-2
j_gene: TRBJ1-5
CDR3aa: CASSQSQDNQPQHF
CDR3nt: TGTGCCAGCAGCCAAAGTCAGGACAATCAGCCCCAGCATTTT

d_gene: -
abundance: -
len: 13
v_gene: TRBV6-5
j_gene: TRBJ1-5
CDR3aa: CASSPTRDQPQHF
CDR3nt: TGTGCCAGCAGCCCCACCCGGGATCAGCCCCAGCATTTT

d_gene: -
abundance: -
len: 14
v_gene: TRBV6-5
j_gene: TRBJ1-6
CDR3aa: CASSRDTGRSPLHF
CDR3nt: TGTGCCAGCAGTCGAGATACCGGGAGGTCACCCCTCCACTTT

d_gene: -
abundance: -
len: 11
v_gene: TRBV5-1
j_gene: TRBJ2-7
CDR3aa: CASSLAYEQYF
CDR3nt: TGCGCCAGCAGCTTGGCATACGAGCAGTACTTC

d_gene: -
abundance: -
len: 15
v_gene: TRBV14
j_gene: TRBJ2-7
CDR3aa: CASSQGPGLDDEQYF
CDR3nt: TGTGCCAGCAGCCAAGGCCCAGGGTTGGACGACGAGCAGTACTTC

d_gene: TRBD1
abundance: -
len: 15
v_gene: TRBV18
j_gene: TRBJ2-1
CDR3aa: CASSPRDRVYNEQFF
CDR3nt: TGTGCCAGCTCACCAAGAGACAGGGTATACAATGAGCAGTTCTTC

d_gene: TRBD1
abundance: -
len: 20
v_gene: TRBV19
j_gene: TRBJ1-5
CDR3aa: CASSPRTGGISPYSNQPQHF
CDR3nt: TGTGCCAGTAGTCCCCGGACAGGGGGTATATCCCCATATAGCAATCAGCCCCAGCATTTT

d_gene: -
abundance: -
len: 13
v_gene: TRBV12-3/TRBV12-4
j_gene: TRBJ2-7
CDR3aa: CASSGVTPYEQYF
CDR3nt: TGTGCCAGCAGCGGAGTGACCCCCTACGAGCAGTACTTC

d_gene: -
abundance: -
len: 12
v_gene: TRBV12-3/TRBV12-4
j_gene: TRBJ1-2
CDR3aa: CASSPTWAGYTF
CDR3nt: TGTGCCAGCAGTCCGACCTGGGCCGGCTACACCTTC

d_gene: -
abundance: few
len: 15
v_gene: TRBV5-1
j_gene: TRBJ1-1
CDR3aa: CASSLVLGEGPEAFF
CDR3nt: TGCGCCAGCAGCTTGGTTTTGGGGGAGGGGCCTGAAGCTTTCTTT

d_gene: TRBD1
abundance: -
len: 14
v_gene: TRBV6-4
j_gene: TRBJ1-1
CDR3aa: CASRQTGGGSEAFF
CDR3nt: TGTGCCAGCAGACAGACAGGGGGGGGATCTGAAGCTTTCTTT

d_gene: -
abundance: -
len: 14
v_gene: TRBV27
j_gene: TRBJ1-4
CDR3aa: CASSLSPVNEKLFF
CDR3nt: TGTGCCAGCAGTTTATCCCCGGTTAATGAAAAACTGTTTTTT

d_gene: -
abundance: -
len: 15
v_gene: TRBV18
j_gene: TRBJ2-5
CDR3aa: CASSPVPSYPETQYF
CDR3nt: TGTGCCAGCTCACCCGTCCCTAGCTATCCAGAGACCCAGTACTTC

d_gene: -
abundance: -
len: 15
v_gene: TRBV19
j_gene: TRBJ2-1
CDR3aa: CASSIAGVTYNEQFF
CDR3nt: TGTGCCAGTAGTATAGCGGGGGTTACCTACAATGAGCAGTTCTTC

d_gene: -
abundance: -
len: 15
v_gene: TRBV6-1
j_gene: TRBJ1-4
CDR3aa: CASKLLARSDEKLFF
CDR3nt: TGTGCCAGTAAGTTACTCGCCAGGTCGGATGAAAAACTGTTTTTT

d_gene: -
abundance: -
len: 14
v_gene: TRBV5-1
j_gene: TRBJ2-5
CDR3aa: CASSMSGYQETQYF
CDR3nt: TGCGCCAGCAGCATGTCGGGGTACCAAGAGACCCAGTACTTC

d_gene: -
abundance: -
len: 15
v_gene: TRBV6-1
j_gene: TRBJ1-1
CDR3aa: CASSEFPTVNTEAFF
CDR3nt: TGTGCCAGCAGTGAGTTCCCTACAGTGAACACTGAAGCTTTCTTT

d_gene: TRBD2
abundance: -
len: 14
v_gene: TRBV4-1
j_gene: TRBJ2-5
CDR3aa: CASSLTGLAGLQYF
CDR3nt: TGCGCCAGCAGCTTGACGGGACTAGCGGGACTCCAGTACTTC

d_gene: TRBD1
abundance: -
len: 13
v_gene: TRBV7-3
j_gene: TRBJ1-6
CDR3aa: CASSPDRGSPLHF
CDR3nt: TGTGCCAGCAGCCCGGACAGGGGCTCACCCCTCCACTTT

d_gene: TRBD1
abundance: once
len: 14
v_gene: TRBV10-3
j_gene: TRBJ2-1
CDR3aa: CAISDGQGRNEQFF
CDR3nt: TGTGCCATCAGTGATGGACAGGGAAGAAATGAGCAGTTCTTC

d_gene: TRBD1
abundance: few
len: 14
v_gene: TRBV6-6
j_gene: TRBJ1-6
CDR3aa: CASSPGTGLSPLHF
CDR3nt: TGTGCCAGCAGTCCCGGGACAGGGCTTTCACCCCTCCACTTT

d_gene: TRBD1
abundance: -
len: 13
v_gene: TRBV5-6
j_gene: TRBJ2-7
CDR3aa: CASSLRTGYEQYF
CDR3nt: TGTGCCAGCAGCTTGCGGACAGGTTACGAGCAGTACTTC

d_gene: -
abundance: -
len: 14
v_gene: TRBV19
j_gene: TRBJ2-3
CDR3aa: CASRGRPSTDTQYF
CDR3nt: TGTGCCAGTAGAGGCAGGCCCAGCACAGATACGCAGTATTTT

d_gene: -
abundance: -
len: 13
v_gene: TRBV18
j_gene: TRBJ1-5
CDR3aa: CASSSDRNQPQHF
CDR3nt: TGTGCCAGCTCATCGGACAGAAATCAGCCCCAGCATTTT

d_gene: TRBD1
abundance: -
len: 15
v_gene: TRBV11-3
j_gene: TRBJ2-7
CDR3aa: CASSLEGTGPYEQYF
CDR3nt: TGTGCCAGCAGCTTAGAAGGGACAGGACCCTACGAGCAGTACTTC

d_gene: -
abundance: -
len: 15
v_gene: TRBV7-8
j_gene: TRBJ1-3
CDR3aa: CASSLTQSSGNTIYF
CDR3nt: TGTGCCAGCAGCTTAACACAGAGCTCTGGAAACACCATATATTTT

d_gene: -
abundance: -
len: 16
v_gene: TRBV4-2
j_gene: TRBJ2-5
CDR3aa: CASSQEGGGGRETQYF
CDR3nt: TGTGCCAGCAGCCAAGAGGGGGGCGGGGGAAGAGAGACCCAGTACTTC

d_gene: TRBD2
abundance: -
len: 16
v_gene: TRBV9
j_gene: TRBJ2-1
CDR3aa: CASSAQLAGVGNEQFF
CDR3nt: TGTGCCAGCAGCGCCCAACTAGCGGGGGTGGGGAATGAGCAGTTCTTC

d_gene: TRBD1
abundance: few
len: 13
v_gene: TRBV5-1
j_gene: TRBJ1-1
CDR3aa: CASTDRGEPEAFF
CDR3nt: TGCGCCAGCACCGACAGGGGAGAGCCTGAAGCTTTCTTT

d_gene: -
abundance: -
len: 15
v_gene: TRBV15
j_gene: TRBJ2-2
CDR3aa: CATSREASVTGELFF
CDR3nt: TGTGCCACCAGCAGAGAAGCAAGTGTCACCGGGGAGCTGTTTTTT

d_gene: -
abundance: -
len: 15
v_gene: TRBV5-4
j_gene: TRBJ1-1
CDR3aa: CASRLGGQANLGAFF
CDR3nt: TGTGCCAGCAGACTCGGGGGGCAGGCAAACTTGGGAGCTTTCTTT

d_gene: TRBD1
abundance: -
len: 16
v_gene: TRBV6-6
j_gene: TRBJ2-7
CDR3aa: CASSPPGVQGVREQYF
CDR3nt: TGTGCCAGCAGTCCACCCGGAGTCCAGGGGGTTCGCGAGCAGTACTTC

d_gene: -
abundance: -
len: 13
v_gene: TRBV6-5
j_gene: TRBJ1-1
CDR3aa: CASSYSQFTEAFF
CDR3nt: TGTGCCAGCAGTTACTCGCAGTTCACTGAAGCTTTCTTT

d_gene: TRBD1
abundance: -
len: 16
v_gene: TRBV4-1
j_gene: TRBJ1-1
CDR3aa: CASSQDIGTGGTEAFF
CDR3nt: TGCGCCAGCAGCCAGGACATCGGAACAGGGGGTACTGAAGCTTTCTTT

d_gene: TRBD1
abundance: -
len: 15
v_gene: TRBV6-2/TRBV6-3
j_gene: TRBJ1-2
CDR3aa: CASSFYETGNYGYTF
CDR3nt: TGTGCCAGCAGTTTCTACGAGACAGGGAACTATGGCTACACCTTC

d_gene: -
abundance: -
len: 16
v_gene: TRBV4-3
j_gene: TRBJ2-5
CDR3aa: CASSQGLQYKQETQYF
CDR3nt: TGCGCCAGCAGCCAAGGCTTACAGTATAAACAAGAGACCCAGTACTTC

d_gene: -
abundance: -
len: 17
v_gene: TRBV6-1
j_gene: TRBJ2-5
CDR3aa: CASSEENWQYDPGTQYF
CDR3nt: TGTGCCAGCAGTGAAGAGAACTGGCAGTACGATCCGGGGACCCAGTACTTC

d_gene: -
abundance: -
len: 12
v_gene: TRBV29-1
j_gene: TRBJ1-4
CDR3aa: CSVRRPGEKLFF
CDR3nt: TGCAGCGTCCGACGCCCGGGGGAAAAACTGTTTTTT

d_gene: -
abundance: once
len: 14
v_gene: TRBV9
j_gene: TRBJ2-7
CDR3aa: CASSVDWTSYEQYF
CDR3nt: TGTGCCAGCAGCGTAGATTGGACAAGCTACGAGCAGTACTTC

d_gene: -
abundance: -
len: 13
v_gene: TRBV3-1/TRBV3-2
j_gene: TRBJ1-2
CDR3aa: CASSPTGNYGYTF
CDR3nt: TGTGCCAGCAGCCCCACAGGGAACTATGGCTACACCTTC

d_gene: TRBD1
abundance: -
len: 17
v_gene: TRBV19
j_gene: TRBJ1-4
CDR3aa: CASSMGTGLITNEKLFF
CDR3nt: TGTGCCAGTAGTATGGGGACAGGACTTATTACTAATGAAAAACTGTTTTTT

d_gene: TRBD2
abundance: -
len: 16
v_gene: TRBV18
j_gene: TRBJ2-5
CDR3aa: CASSPLQAGAGETQYF
CDR3nt: TGTGCCAGCTCACCCCTCCAAGCGGGGGCTGGAGAGACCCAGTACTTC

d_gene: -
abundance: -
len: 13
v_gene: TRBV7-2
j_gene: TRBJ1-2
CDR3aa: CASSLDSIYGYTF
CDR3nt: TGTGCCAGCAGTCTCGACAGTATCTATGGCTACACCTTC

d_gene: -
abundance: -
len: 15
v_gene: TRBV6-5
j_gene: TRBJ1-4
CDR3aa: CASSKIIQENEKLFF
CDR3nt: TGTGCCAGCAGTAAGATCATACAGGAAAATGAAAAACTGTTTTTT

d_gene: -
abundance: -
len: 14
v_gene: TRBV19
j_gene: TRBJ2-3
CDR3aa: CASSIGLAADTQYF
CDR3nt: TGTGCCAGTAGTATAGGGCTGGCCGCAGATACGCAGTATTTT

d_gene: TRBD1
abundance: -
len: 16
v_gene: TRBV4-3
j_gene: TRBJ1-2
CDR3aa: CASSQDKGGRVYGYTF
CDR3nt: TGCGCCAGCAGCCAAGATAAAGGGGGCAGGGTCTATGGCTACACCTTC

d_gene: TRBD1
abundance: -
len: 16
v_gene: TRBV18
j_gene: TRBJ1-5
CDR3aa: CASSPKQGAIDQPQHF
CDR3nt: TGTGCCAGCTCACCAAAACAGGGGGCTATAGATCAGCCCCAGCATTTT

d_gene: -
abundance: once
len: 12
v_gene: TRBV25-1
j_gene: TRBJ1-2
CDR3aa: CASSAHSYGYTF
CDR3nt: TGTGCCAGCAGCGCTCACTCCTATGGCTACACCTTC